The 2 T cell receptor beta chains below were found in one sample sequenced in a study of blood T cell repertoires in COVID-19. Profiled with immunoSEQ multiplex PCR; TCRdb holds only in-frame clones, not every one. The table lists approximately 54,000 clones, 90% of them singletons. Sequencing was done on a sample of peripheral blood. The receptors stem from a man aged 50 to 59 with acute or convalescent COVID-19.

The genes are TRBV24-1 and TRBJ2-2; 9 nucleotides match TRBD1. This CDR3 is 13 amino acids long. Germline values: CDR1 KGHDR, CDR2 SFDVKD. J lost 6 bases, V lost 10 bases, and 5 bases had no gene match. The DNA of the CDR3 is TGTGCCACAGCGACAGGGGGGGCCGGGGAGCTGTTTTTT. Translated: CATATGGAGELFF.

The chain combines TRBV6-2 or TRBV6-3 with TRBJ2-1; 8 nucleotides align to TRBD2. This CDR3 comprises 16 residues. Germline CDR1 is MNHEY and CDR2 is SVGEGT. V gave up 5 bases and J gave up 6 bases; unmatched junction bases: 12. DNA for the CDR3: TGTGCCAGCAGTACTTTGGACCAGCGGGGGTTCAATGAGCAGTTCTTC. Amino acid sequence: CASSTLDQRGFNEQFF.